This T cell receptor (beta chain) appears in the sequencing data of a study of Tregs in tolerant kidney transplant recipients. Trimming cost V 5 bases and J 0 bases, with 19 bases left between them. Germline V gene sequence: CDR1 SEHNR, CDR2 FQNEAQ (reference sequence). CDR3 length: 18 residues. Measured with immunoSEQ multiplex PCR; TCRdb has only the in-frame clones, and not every one. The repertoire holds approximately 260,000 clones, with 80% to 85% as singletons. The sample was CD4+ T cells from blood. The chain uses TRBV7-9 and TRBJ2-2; perhaps D is TRBD1 or TRBD2 (6 bases each). The receptor was derived from a human donor in good health. The CDR3 region is CASSTRGSGAPNTGELFF. CDR3 in DNA: TGTGCCAGCAGCACCAGGGGTAGCGGAGCACCGAACACCGGGGAGCTGTTTTTT.